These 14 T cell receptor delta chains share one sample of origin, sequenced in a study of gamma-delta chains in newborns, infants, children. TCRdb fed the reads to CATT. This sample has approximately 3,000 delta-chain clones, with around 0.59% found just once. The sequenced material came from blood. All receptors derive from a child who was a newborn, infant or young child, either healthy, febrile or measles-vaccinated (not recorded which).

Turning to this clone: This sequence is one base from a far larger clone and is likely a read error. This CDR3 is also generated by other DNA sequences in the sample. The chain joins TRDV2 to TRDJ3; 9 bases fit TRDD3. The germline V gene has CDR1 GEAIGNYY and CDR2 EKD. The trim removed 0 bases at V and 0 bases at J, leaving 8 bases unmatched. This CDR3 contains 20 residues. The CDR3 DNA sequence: TGTGCCTGTGACACCGTACTGGGGGACACCAGCTCCTGGGACACCCGACAGATGTTTTTC. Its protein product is CACDTVLGDTSSWDTRQMFF.

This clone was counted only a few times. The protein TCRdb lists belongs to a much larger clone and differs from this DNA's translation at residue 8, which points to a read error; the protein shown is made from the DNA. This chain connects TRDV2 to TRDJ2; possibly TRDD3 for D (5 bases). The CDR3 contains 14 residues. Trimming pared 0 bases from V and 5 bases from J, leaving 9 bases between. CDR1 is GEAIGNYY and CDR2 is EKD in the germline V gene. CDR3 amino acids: CACDTWGHTAQLFF. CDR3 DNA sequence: TGTGCCTGTGACACCTGGGGACACACAGCACAACTCTTCTTT.

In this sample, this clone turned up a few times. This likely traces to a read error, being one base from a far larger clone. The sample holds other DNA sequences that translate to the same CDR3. The CDR3 bases are TGTGCCTGCGACAGTACTGGGGGATCCTGGGACACCCGACAGATGTTTTTC. Residues: CACDSTGGSWDTRQMFF. The chain has TRDV2 and TRDJ3; the match to TRDD3 covers 9 bases. The CDR3 is 17 residues long. Germline-derived CDR1 and CDR2 are GEAIGNYY and EKD.

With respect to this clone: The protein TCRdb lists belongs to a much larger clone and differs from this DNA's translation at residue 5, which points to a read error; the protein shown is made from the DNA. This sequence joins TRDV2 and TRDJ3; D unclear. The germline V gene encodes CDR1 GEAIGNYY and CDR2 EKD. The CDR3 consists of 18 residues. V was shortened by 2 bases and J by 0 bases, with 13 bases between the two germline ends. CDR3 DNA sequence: TGTGCCTGTGACAATATGGCTTATGTCTCCTGGGACACCCGACAGATGTTTTTC. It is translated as CACDNMAYVSWDTRQMFF.

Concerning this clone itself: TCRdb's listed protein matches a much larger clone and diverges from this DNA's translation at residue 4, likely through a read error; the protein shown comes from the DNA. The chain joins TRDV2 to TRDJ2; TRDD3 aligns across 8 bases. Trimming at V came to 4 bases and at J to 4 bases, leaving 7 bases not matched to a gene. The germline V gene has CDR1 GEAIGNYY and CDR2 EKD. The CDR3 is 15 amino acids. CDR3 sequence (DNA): TGTGCCTGTGAAAAACTGGGGGCTTCGACAGCACAACTCTTCTTT. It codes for CACEKLGASTAQLFF.

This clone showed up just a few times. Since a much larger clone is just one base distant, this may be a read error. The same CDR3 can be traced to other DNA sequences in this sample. CDR3 DNA sequence: TGTGCCCTTGGGGACTGGGGGATACTGGGCGATAAACTCATCTTT. It codes for CALGDWGILGDKLIF. The chain couples TRDV1 to TRDJ1, with 12 bases aligning to TRDD3. This CDR3 is built from 15 residues. Germline V gives CDR1 TSWWSYY, CDR2 QGS.

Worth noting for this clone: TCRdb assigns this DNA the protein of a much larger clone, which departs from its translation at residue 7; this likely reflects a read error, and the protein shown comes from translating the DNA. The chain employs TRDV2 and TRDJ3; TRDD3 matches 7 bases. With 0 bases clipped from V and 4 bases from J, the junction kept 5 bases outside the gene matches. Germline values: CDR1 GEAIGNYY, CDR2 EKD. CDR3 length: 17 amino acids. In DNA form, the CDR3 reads TGTGCCTGTGACACCGTACCGGGGGATTGGGACACCCGACAGATGTTTTTC. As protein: CACDTVPGDWDTRQMFF.

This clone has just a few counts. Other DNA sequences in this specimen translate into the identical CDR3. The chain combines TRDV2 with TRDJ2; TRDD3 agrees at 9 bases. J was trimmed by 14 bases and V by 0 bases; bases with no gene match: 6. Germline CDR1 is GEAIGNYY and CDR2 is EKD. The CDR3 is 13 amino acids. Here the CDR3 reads CACDTWGIAQLFF. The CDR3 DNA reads TGTGCCTGTGACACCTGGGGGATAGCGCAGCTCTTCTTT.

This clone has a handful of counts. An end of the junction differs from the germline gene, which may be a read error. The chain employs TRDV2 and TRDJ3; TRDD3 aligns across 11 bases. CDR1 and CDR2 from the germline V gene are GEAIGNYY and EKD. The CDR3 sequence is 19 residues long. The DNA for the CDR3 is TGTGCCTGTGACAAGTACTGGGGGATAAGCTCCCGGGACACCCGACAGATGTTCTTC. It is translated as CACDKYWGISSRDTRQMFF.

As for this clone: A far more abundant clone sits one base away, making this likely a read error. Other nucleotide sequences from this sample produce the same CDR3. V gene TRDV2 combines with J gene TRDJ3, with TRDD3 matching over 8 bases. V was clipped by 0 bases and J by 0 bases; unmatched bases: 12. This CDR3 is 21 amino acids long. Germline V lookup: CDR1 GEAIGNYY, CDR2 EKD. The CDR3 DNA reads TGTGCCTGTGACACCGTGCGGGATACGCAGTCAGGCTCCTGGGACACCCGACAGATGTTTTTC. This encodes CACDTVRDTQSGSWDTRQMFF.

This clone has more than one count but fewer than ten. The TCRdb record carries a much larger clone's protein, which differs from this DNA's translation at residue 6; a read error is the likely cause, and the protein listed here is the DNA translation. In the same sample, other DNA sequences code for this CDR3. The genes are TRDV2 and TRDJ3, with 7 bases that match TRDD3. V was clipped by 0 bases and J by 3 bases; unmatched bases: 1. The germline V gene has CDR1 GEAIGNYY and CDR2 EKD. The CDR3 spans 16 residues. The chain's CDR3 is CACDTRGIWDTRQMFF. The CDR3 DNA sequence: TGTGCCTGTGACACCCGGGGGATCTGGGACACCCGACAGATGTTTTTC.

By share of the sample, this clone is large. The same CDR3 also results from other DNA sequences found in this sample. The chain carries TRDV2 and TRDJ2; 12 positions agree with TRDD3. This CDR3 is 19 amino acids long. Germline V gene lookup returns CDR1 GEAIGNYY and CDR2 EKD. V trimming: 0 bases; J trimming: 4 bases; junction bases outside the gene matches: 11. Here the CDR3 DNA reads TGTGCCTGTGACACCGTTCATGGCTGGGGGATACGCGAGACAGCACAACTCTTCTTT. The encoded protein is CACDTVHGWGIRETAQLFF.

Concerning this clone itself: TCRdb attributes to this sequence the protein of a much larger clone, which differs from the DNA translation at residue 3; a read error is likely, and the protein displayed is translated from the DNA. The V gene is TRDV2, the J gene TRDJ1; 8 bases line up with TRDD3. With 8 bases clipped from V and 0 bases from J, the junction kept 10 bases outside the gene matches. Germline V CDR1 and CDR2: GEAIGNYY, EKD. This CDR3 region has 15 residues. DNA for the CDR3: TGTGCCTATGATGCCCTACTGGGGGACACCGATAAACTCATCTTT. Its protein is CAYDALLGDTDKLIF.

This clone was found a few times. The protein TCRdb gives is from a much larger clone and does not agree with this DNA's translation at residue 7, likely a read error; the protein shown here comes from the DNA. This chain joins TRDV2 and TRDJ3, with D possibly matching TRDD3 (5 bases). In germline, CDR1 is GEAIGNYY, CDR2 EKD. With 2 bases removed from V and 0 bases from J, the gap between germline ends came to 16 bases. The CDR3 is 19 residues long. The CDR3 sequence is CACDILEDKSSWDTRQMFF. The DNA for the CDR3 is TGTGCCTGTGACATACTGGAGGATAAAAGCTCCTGGGACACCCGACAGATGTTTTTC.